The clone carrying this T cell receptor beta chain was seen a few times. Its antigen remains unidentified. The data originate from a study of response to subunit inactivated influenza vaccine. Regarding the study as a whole: Seasonal influenza vaccination, on each occasion, was suggested by the authors to recruit few new T cells.

MiXCR, applied by TCRdb to the RT-PCR reads, yields one record per CDR3 protein. The sample has some 500,000 distinct CDR3 sequences, less than 30% seen once; the top ten hold under 2.5%. The CDR3 has 14 residues. Germline loops: CDR1 SGHRS, CDR2 YFSETQ. Trimming removed 7 bases from V and 3 bases from J, with 16 bases in between. Source: CD4+ T cells sorted from PBMCs, taken 4 to 6 days after vaccination. This TCR was sampled from a man in his forties or fifties who received an inactivated influenza vaccine. V and J are TRBV5-1 and TRBJ1-2; D is uncertain. The CDR3 region is CASPMVGLHYGYTF. In DNA form, the CDR3 reads TGCGCCAGCCCCATGGTCGGTTTGCACTATGGCTACACCTTC.